One sample yielded the 27 T cell receptor beta chains listed below, sequenced in a study of cytomegalovirus exposure and HLA in healthy donors. The PCR had 60 Vbeta and 13 Jbeta primers. Method: immunoSEQ multiplex PCR; TCRdb's copy keeps in-frame clones and lacks some. The sample has around 130,000 clones, around 78% seen once. The sample taken for sequencing was PBMCs. The receptors originated from a woman aged 45-59 years in good health and CMV-seronegative.

V usage is TRBV5-6 and J usage is TRBJ2-2; 15 nucleotides match TRBD2. The V gene's germline CDR1 is SGHDT and CDR2 YYEEEE. V lost 4 bases to trimming and J lost 5 bases; unmatched junction nucleotides: 6. This CDR3 spans 17 amino acids. Here the CDR3 DNA reads TGTGCCAGCAGCCCCTGGGGACTAGCGGGAGGAACCGGGGAGCTGTTTTTT. This gives the protein CASSPWGLAGGTGELFF.

This clone was observed once. This chain uses TRBV5-4 with TRBJ2-3; 8 bases are a match to TRBD2. The CDR3 covers 13 residues. After removal of 7 bases from V and 4 bases from J, the junction contained 5 bases not matched to a gene. Germline V CDR1 and CDR2: SGHNT, YYREEE (reference sequence). The CDR3 spells CASGAGVSDTQYF. For the CDR3, the DNA is TGTGCCAGCGGAGCGGGAGTCTCAGATACGCAGTATTTT.

V is TRBV18 and J is TRBJ1-1, with 9 nucleotides matching TRBD1. Germline V gene data show CDR1 as KGHSH and CDR2 as LQKENI. V shed 2 bases, J shed 5 bases, and the junction held 3 bases outside the gene matches. The CDR3 is made up of 14 amino acids. The chain's CDR3 is CASSPGQGITEAFF. The CDR3 DNA is TGTGCCAGCTCACCAGGACAGGGGATAACTGAAGCTTTCTTT.

This chain links TRBV5-4 with TRBJ2-3; D remains unclear. The CDR3 totals 13 residues. Germline V gene lookup returns CDR1 SGHNT and CDR2 YYREEE (reference sequence). V lost 3 bases to trimming and J lost 0 bases, with 5 bases between them. This chain's CDR3 is CASSSESTDTQYF. In DNA form, the CDR3 reads TGTGCCAGCAGCTCAGAAAGCACAGATACGCAGTATTTT.

The chain has TRBV7-3 and TRBJ2-3, with a possible D match to TRBD2 (5 bases). Trimming cost V 3 bases and J 5 bases, with 15 bases left between them. This CDR3 comprises 15 residues. Germline V gene sequence: CDR1 SGHTA, CDR2 FQGTGA. For the CDR3, the DNA is TGTGCCAGCAGCTTTTCGGGCGGGCAGCAAGATACGCAGTATTTT. It codes for CASSFSGGQQDTQYF.

The gene calls are TRBV6-5 and TRBJ2-7; 8 bases agree with TRBD1. Per the germline V gene, CDR1 is MNHEY and CDR2 is SVGAGI. This CDR3 is built from 14 residues. The junction had 5 bases not matched to a gene; V was cut back by 5 bases and J by 2 bases. CDR3 sequence (DNA): TGTGCCAGCAGTGAGACAGGGGCAGCCTACGAGCAGTACGTC. It specifies CASSETGAAYEQYV.

This chain joins TRBV5-1 and TRBJ2-2; D possibly corresponds to TRBD1 (6 bases). Germline V gene sequence: CDR1 SGHRS, CDR2 YFSETQ. Trimming pared 4 bases from V and 2 bases from J, leaving 12 bases between. The CDR3 runs 15 residues. The chain's CDR3 is CASSSPRGNTGELFF. CDR3 in DNA: TGCGCCAGCAGCAGCCCCAGGGGAAACACCGGGGAGCTGTTTTTT.

CDR3 coding DNA: TGTGCCAGCAGTCCATTAGCGGGAGCCCCCTCCTACGAGCAGTACTTC. It specifies CASSPLAGAPSYEQYF. This chain uses TRBV6-6 with TRBJ2-7; 9 nucleotides match TRBD2. Trimming took 5 bases from V and 0 from J; bases not matched to a gene: 8. CDR1 is MNHNY and CDR2 is SVGAGI in the germline V gene (reference sequence). This CDR3 spans 16 amino acids.

The V gene is TRBV4-1, the J gene TRBJ2-1; TRBD2 aligns across 7 bases. CDR3 length equals 16 residues. The ends lost 4 bases at V and 6 bases at J; junction bases unmatched: 12. Germline V lookup: CDR1 MGHRA, CDR2 YSYEKL. CDR3 DNA sequence: TGCGCCAGCAGCCTAAGACTAGCACCAGCGGGCAATGAGCAGTTCTTC. It is translated as CASSLRLAPAGNEQFF.

V is TRBV5-1 and J is TRBJ2-2; tentative D call: TRBD2 (7 bases). The germline V and J ends were trimmed by 0 bases and 4 bases, with 10 bases remaining between them. Germline CDR1 is SGHRS and CDR2 is YFSETQ. This CDR3 spans 15 amino acids. CDR3: CASSLVGGPTGELFF. CDR3 DNA sequence: TGCGCCAGCAGCTTGGTCGGGGGGCCCACCGGGGAGCTGTTTTTT.

The chain joins TRBV28 to TRBJ2-5; the D is unclear. The CDR3 is 14 residues long. Germline CDR1 MDHEN, CDR2 SYDVKM. Between the trimmed V and J ends, which lost 5 bases and 9 bases, there was a span of 19 bases. The CDR3 DNA reads as TGTGCCAGCAGTATCCGTAGTGGTTCCTCCGCCCAGTACTTC. Protein: CASSIRSGSSAQYF.

The chain carries TRBV7-3 and TRBJ2-1; D call uncertain. Germline V lookup: CDR1 SGHTA, CDR2 FQGTGA. This CDR3 comprises 15 residues. The germline V and J ends were trimmed by 1 base and 6 bases, with 13 bases remaining between them. CDR3 residues: CASSLSPILGNEQFF. The CDR3 DNA reads TGTGCCAGCAGCTTAAGTCCTATCCTCGGCAATGAGCAGTTCTTC.

The chain uses TRBV29-1 and TRBJ2-2; 7 bases agree with TRBD2. Germline V gene data show CDR1 as SQVTM and CDR2 as ANQGSEA. The junction had 4 bases not matched to a gene; V was cut back by 5 bases and J by 1 base. The CDR3 totals 14 residues. The CDR3 is CSVSPSGNTGELFF. In nucleotides, the CDR3 is TGCAGCGTTTCGCCTAGCGGGAACACCGGGGAGCTGTTTTTT.

The chain is built from TRBV6-4 and TRBJ1-1; no firm D call. V lost 0 bases and J lost 7, with 21 bases in between. The CDR3 is 17 residues long. CDR1 is MRHNA and CDR2 is SNTAGT in the germline V gene. CDR3 DNA: TGTGCCAGCAGTGACTCGACTGGTTCCCTCCCCCGGAGTGAAGCTTTCTTT. It codes for CASSDSTGSLPRSEAFF.

V usage is TRBV11-3 and J usage is TRBJ2-3; no reliable D call. With 2 bases removed from V and 1 base from J, the gap between germline ends came to 7 bases. The CDR3 sequence is 14 residues long. CDR1 is SGHNT, CDR2 YENEEA, per germline. The CDR3 loop is CASSLKRRTDTQYF. The CDR3 DNA sequence: TGTGCCAGCAGCTTAAAGCGACGCACAGATACGCAGTATTTT.

The J gene is TRBJ1-6, the V gene TRBV19, with 8 bases that match TRBD1. Germline V gene data show CDR1 as LNHDA and CDR2 as SQIVND (reference sequence). The CDR3 has 17 amino acids. The trim removed 5 bases at V and 7 bases at J, leaving 13 bases unmatched. Here the CDR3 DNA reads TGTGCCAGTAGTGTGACGAGGGGACAGGCGGACAATTCACCCCTCCACTTT. It encodes CASSVTRGQADNSPLHF.

The chain recombines TRBV5-1 with TRBJ1-1; D possibly corresponds to TRBD1 (5 bases). Looked up from germline, CDR1 is SGHRS and CDR2 is YFSETQ. V was cut by 3 bases and J by 7 bases, with 10 bases left in between. The CDR3 runs to 12 residues. Written as DNA, the CDR3 is TGCGCCAGCAGCTGGGGGGAGAATGAAGCTTTCTTT. It specifies CASSWGENEAFF.

This clone was seen just once. The genes are TRBV10-2 and TRBJ1-1, with D possibly matching TRBD1 (6 bases). CDR1 and CDR2 from the germline V gene are WSHSY and SAAADI. V gave up 10 bases and J gave up 7 bases, with 19 bases separating them. The CDR3 has 13 amino acids. CDR3 bases: TGCGCCACCACGGACAGCGTATCCTTTGAAGCTTTCTTT. As protein: CATTDSVSFEAFF.

This clone was observed once. The chain combines TRBV15 with TRBJ2-5; D remains unclear. CDR3 size: 12 residues. Germline loops: CDR1 LNHNV, CDR2 YYDKDF (reference sequence). Trimming took off 1 base at V and 5 bases at J, with 5 bases between the two ends. The CDR3, as DNA: TGTGCCACCAGCAGAGGTATTGAGACCCAGTACTTC. Its protein product is CATSRGIETQYF.

The rearrangement links TRBV5-1 to TRBJ2-7; the match to TRBD2 covers 8 bases. The trim removed 0 bases at V and 2 bases at J, leaving 4 bases unmatched. The CDR3 extends over 15 amino acids. Looked up from germline, CDR1 is SGHRS and CDR2 is YFSETQ. The CDR3 region has the DNA TGCGCCAGCAGCTTGGTTGCGGGAGGCGCCTACGAGCAGTACTTC. Translation: CASSLVAGGAYEQYF.

This chain connects TRBV5-5 to TRBJ2-5, with a weak D call TRBD1 (6 bases). Trimming took 0 bases from V and 3 from J, leaving 9 bases between them. Per the germline V gene, CDR1 is SGHKS and CDR2 is YYEKEE (reference sequence). The CDR3 is 14 residues long. CDR3 in DNA: TGTGCCAGCAGCTTGGTTACAGGGAAAGAGACCCAGTACTTC. It specifies CASSLVTGKETQYF.

The chain employs TRBV19 and TRBJ1-5, with TRBD1 identical over 7 bases. The CDR3 has 14 residues. V trimming: 5 bases; J trimming: 6 bases; junction bases outside the gene matches: 7. The germline gives CDR1 LNHDA, CDR2 SQIVND (reference sequence). Written as DNA, the CDR3 is TGTGCCAGTAGTGCAACAGGGGCGGGTCAGCCCCAGCATTTT. Residues: CASSATGAGQPQHF.

The chain has TRBV30 and TRBJ2-2, with 8 bases identical to TRBD1. CDR3 length: 11 residues. The ends lost 8 bases at V and 4 bases at J; junction bases unmatched: 0. Germline V gene lookup returns CDR1 GTSNPN and CDR2 SVGIG (reference sequence). CDR3 bases: TGTGCCGGACAGGGCACCGGGGAGCTGTTTTTT. This encodes CAGQGTGELFF. Full variable domain (outside the CDR3, taken from reference TRBV30 and TRBJ2-2): SQTIHQWPATLVQPVGSPLSLECTVEGTSNPNLYWYRQAAGRGLQLLFYSVGIGQISSEVPQNLSASRPQDRQFILSSKKLLLSDSGFYLCAGQGTGELFFGEGSRLTVL.

In this sample, this clone turned up a few times. The chain has TRBV5-6 and TRBJ2-2; TRBD2 matches 11 bases. Germline trimming cut 2 bases from V and 8 bases from J; bases unmatched to any gene: 8. There are 16 residues in the CDR3. The germline V gene has CDR1 SGHDT and CDR2 YYEEEE. DNA of the CDR3: TGTGCCAGCAGCTTAGAAACTAGCGGGAGCCTAGGGGAGCTGTTTTTT. It encodes CASSLETSGSLGELFF.

The J gene is TRBJ1-1, the V gene TRBV10-3; 9 bases map to TRBD1. Germline CDR1 ENHRY, CDR2 SYGVKD. The junction had 0 bases not matched to a gene; V was cut back by 4 bases and J by 6 bases. This CDR3 has 12 residues. CDR3 loop: CAISGQGAEAFF. Here the CDR3 DNA reads TGTGCCATCAGTGGACAGGGGGCTGAAGCTTTCTTT.

The V and J genes are TRBV27 and TRBJ1-5; maybe TRBD1 (5 bases). Germline V gives CDR1 MNHEY, CDR2 SMNVEV (reference sequence). This CDR3 contains 13 residues. Trimming left V 3 bases short and J 5 bases short, with 8 bases between. The CDR3 is CASSFDSYQPQHF. The CDR3, as DNA: TGTGCCAGCAGTTTCGACAGCTATCAGCCCCAGCATTTT.

The chain links TRBV4-2 to TRBJ2-2; perhaps TRBD2 as D (8 bases). This CDR3 comprises 16 residues. Per germline, CDR1 LGHNA and CDR2 YNFKEQ. V lost 11 bases and J lost 5, with 24 bases in between. The CDR3 coding sequence is TGTGCCGGGGGACAGTCGGGGACGGGGGGGACCGGGGAGCTGTTTTTT. It yields the protein CAGGQSGTGGTGELFF.